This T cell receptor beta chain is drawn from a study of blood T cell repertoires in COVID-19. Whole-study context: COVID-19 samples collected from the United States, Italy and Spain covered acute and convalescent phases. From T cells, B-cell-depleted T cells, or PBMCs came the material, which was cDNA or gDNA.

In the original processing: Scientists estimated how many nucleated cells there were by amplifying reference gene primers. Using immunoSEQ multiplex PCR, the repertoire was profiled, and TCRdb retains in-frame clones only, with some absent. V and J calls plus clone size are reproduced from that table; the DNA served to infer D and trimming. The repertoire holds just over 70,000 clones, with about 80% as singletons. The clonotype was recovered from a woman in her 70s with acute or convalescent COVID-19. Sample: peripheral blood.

CDR3 region: CASSRQFQETQYF. Written as DNA, the CDR3 is TGCGCCAGCAGCCGACAGTTTCAAGAGACCCAGTACTTC. This chain joins TRBV5-1 and TRBJ2-5, with a tentative D call TRBD1 (5 bases). Trimming cost V 4 bases and J 2 bases, with 9 bases left between them. In germline, CDR1 is SGHRS, CDR2 YFSETQ. This CDR3 comprises 13 residues.